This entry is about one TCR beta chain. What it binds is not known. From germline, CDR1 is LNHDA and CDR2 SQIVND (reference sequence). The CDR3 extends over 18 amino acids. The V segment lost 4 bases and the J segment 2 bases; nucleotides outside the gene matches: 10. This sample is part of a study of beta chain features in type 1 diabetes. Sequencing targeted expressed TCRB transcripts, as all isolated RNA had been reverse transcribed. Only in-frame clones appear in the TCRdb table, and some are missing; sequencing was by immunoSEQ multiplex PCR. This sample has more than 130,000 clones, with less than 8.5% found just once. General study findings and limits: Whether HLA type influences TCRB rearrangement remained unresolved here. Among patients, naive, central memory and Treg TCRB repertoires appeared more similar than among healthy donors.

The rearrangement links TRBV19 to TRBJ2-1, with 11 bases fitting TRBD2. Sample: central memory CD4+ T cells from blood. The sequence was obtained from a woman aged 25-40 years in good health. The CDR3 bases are TGTGCCAGTAGTACTCTAACTGGGACTAGCGGCCCCTACAATGAGCAGTTCTTC. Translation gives CASSTLTGTSGPYNEQFF. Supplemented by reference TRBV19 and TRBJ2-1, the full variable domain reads DGGITQSPKYLFRKEGQNVTLSCEQNLNHDAMYWYRQDPGQGLRLIYYSQIVNDFQKGDIAEGYSVSREKKESFPLTVTSAQKNPTAFYLCASSTLTGTSGPYNEQFFGPGTRLTVL.